The subject of this entry is one TCR beta chain. What it binds is not known. These data come from a study of PD-1 blockade in classical Hodgkin lymphoma. Study-wide results and limits: Complete responders entered with baseline diversity on par with newly diagnosed patients, the results showed. By cycle point C4D1, TCR diversity had risen significantly in CD4+ cells (but not CD8+ cells). According to reports, newly diagnosed patients had lower baseline TCR diversity than healthy donors, and relapsed/refractory patients had lower baseline TCR diversity still.

Sequencing used immunoSEQ multiplex PCR; TCRdb keeps in-frame clones, though not all of them. Among some 90,000 clones, roughly 73% were seen once, and the ten largest hold around 8.9%. The length of the CDR3 is 15 residues. Trimming removed 0 bases from V and 0 bases from J, with 8 bases in between. CDR1 is KGHSH and CDR2 is LQKENI in the germline V gene. Noted time point: cycle 4 day 1 (C4D1), after around six weeks of nivolumab. Each patient's relapse followed autologous stem cell transplantation, and brentuximab vedotin exposure varied. This sequence originates from a human donor with classical Hodgkin lymphoma. The J gene is TRBJ2-5, the V gene TRBV18; D is undetermined. Sequenced here: peripheral blood mononuclear cells (PBMCs), sampled before the fourth cycle of nivolumab. The CDR3, as DNA: TGTGCCAGCTCACCACCCACCACGTACCAAGAGACCCAGTACTTC. Amino acids: CASSPPTTYQETQYF.